Below are 29 T cell receptor beta chains sequenced from a single sample in a study of OX40 agonist ivuxolimab in advanced cancers. Receptor amplification or capture employed the immunoSEQ multiplex PCR assay. In TCRdb, the immuneACCESS table is reduced to in-frame sequences with V and J assigned. These tables do not hold every clone; where another copy was compared, an unresolved V gene accounts for under half, and the others remain unexplained. The sample table records approximately 90,000 clones; 85% to 90% of these occur just once. The biggest ten clones account for approximately 0.35% of the sample. This sample comprised CD4+ or CD8+ T cells sorted from blood, obtained in a trial of the OX40 agonist ivuxolimab. The receptor set was obtained from an adult with an advanced solid tumor such as melanoma, head and neck, liver or kidney cancer.

The rearrangement links TRBV30 to TRBJ1-5; no firm D call. CDR1 and CDR2 (germline): GTSNPN, SVGIG (reference sequence). This CDR3 has 13 residues. Deletions cut 0 bases from V and 3 bases from J, with 6 bases between. The CDR3 nucleotides are TGTGCCTGGAGTGTACAGCACAATCAGCCCCAGCATTTT. This codes for CAWSVQHNQPQHF. The variable domain in full, completed from reference TRBV30 and TRBJ1-5, reads SQTIHQWPATLVQPVGSPLSLECTVEGTSNPNLYWYRQAAGRGLQLLFYSVGIGQISSEVPQNLSASRPQDRQFILSSKKLLLSDSGFYLCAWSVQHNQPQHFGDGTRLSIL.

The V and J genes are TRBV2 and TRBJ2-2; D possibly matches TRBD1 or TRBD2 (6 bases each). V dropped 7 bases and J dropped 4 bases, with 28 bases sitting between them. Germline lookup yields CDR1 SNHLY and CDR2 FYNNEI. The CDR3 spans 19 residues. This chain's CDR3 is CASIFLRGAMGASTGELFF. Written as DNA, the CDR3 is TGTGCCAGCATATTCTTGCGCGGGGCCATGGGGGCGAGCACCGGGGAGCTGTTTTTT.

The CDR3 spells CASSQQQGTNEKLFF. CDR3 in DNA: TGCGCCAGCAGCCAACAACAGGGAACTAATGAAAAACTGTTTTTT. V gene TRBV4-3 combines with J gene TRBJ1-4; maybe TRBD1 (6 bases). Looked up from germline, CDR1 is LGHNA and CDR2 is YSLEER. The V gene lost 2 bases and the J gene lost 1 base, with 8 bases spanning the gap. The CDR3 sequence is 15 residues long.

This chain joins TRBV4-3 and TRBJ2-1; 8 bases fit TRBD2. Germline V lookup: CDR1 LGHNA, CDR2 YSLEER. The V and J ends lost 0 bases and 4 bases, in that order; junction bases with no gene match: 8. This CDR3 is built from 17 residues. The CDR3 here is CASSQDLVAGTYNEQFF. The DNA of the CDR3 is TGCGCCAGCAGCCAAGACTTGGTAGCGGGGACGTACAATGAGCAGTTCTTC.

The chain has TRBV4-3 and TRBJ2-2; D may correspond to TRBD1 or TRBD2 (5 bases each). V lost 2 bases, J lost 3 bases, and 10 bases lay in between. CDR3 length: 15 residues. The germline V gene encodes CDR1 LGHNA and CDR2 YSLEER. This chain's CDR3 is CASSQRDLDTGELFF. CDR3 DNA: TGCGCCAGCAGCCAACGGGACCTTGACACCGGGGAGCTGTTTTTT.

The DNA for the CDR3 is TGTGCCAGCAGTCCAGCGGGACTAGCGGACACCTACGAGCAGTACTTC. It encodes CASSPAGLADTYEQYF. V usage is TRBV28 and J usage is TRBJ2-7; 11 bases line up with TRBD2. CDR3 length: 16 amino acids. The junction had 8 bases not matched to a gene; V was cut back by 5 bases and J by 2 bases. The germline V gene encodes CDR1 MDHEN and CDR2 SYDVKM. Combining the CDR3 with reference TRBV28 and TRBJ2-7 gives the whole variable domain DVKVTQSSRYLVKRTGEKVFLECVQDMDHENMFWYRQDPGLGLRLIYFSYDVKMKEKGDIPEGYSVSREKKERFSLILESASTNQTSMYLCASSPAGLADTYEQYFGPGTRLTVT.

A single count supports this clone. The chain carries TRBV6-6 and TRBJ1-1; D not certain. Deletions cut 5 bases from V and 1 base from J, with 11 bases between. Germline V gene data show CDR1 as MNHNY and CDR2 as SVGAGI (reference sequence). CDR3 size: 14 residues. CDR3 region: CASSIPSTNTEAFF. The DNA for the CDR3 is TGTGCCAGCAGTATCCCAAGCACGAACACTGAAGCTTTCTTT.

The chain couples TRBV15 to TRBJ1-1; D remains ambiguous. Trimming left V 0 bases short and J 8 bases short, with 13 bases between. This CDR3 comprises 14 residues. Per germline, CDR1 LNHNV and CDR2 YYDKDF (reference sequence). The CDR3 loop is CATSRDLGPREAFF. CDR3 DNA: TGTGCCACCAGCAGAGATCTAGGACCGAGGGAAGCTTTCTTT.

As concerns this clone: Other nucleotide sequences in the sample specify the same CDR3. The chain uses TRBV7-2 and TRBJ2-7; unclear D gene. The CDR3 has 12 residues. Looked up from germline, CDR1 is SGHTA and CDR2 is FQGNSA. Trimming cost V 5 bases and J 0 bases, with 5 bases left between them. This CDR3 reads CASSATSYEQYF. In DNA, the CDR3 is TGTGCCAGCAGCGCCACCTCCTACGAGCAGTACTTC.

This clone was found once. The V and J genes are TRBV4-2 and TRBJ2-1, with 15 nucleotides matching TRBD2. V dropped 4 bases and J dropped 12; count of bases not matched to a gene: 16. The length of the CDR3 is 18 residues. Germline CDR1 LGHNA, CDR2 YNFKEQ. Written as DNA, the CDR3 is TGTGCCAGCAGCCTAACATTCACGGGACTAGCGGGGGGTAGCAGGCAGTTCTTC. It translates to CASSLTFTGLAGGSRQFF.

The genes are TRBV29-1 and TRBJ2-3, with D unclear. The CDR3 covers 13 residues. V lost 4 bases and J 0 bases, leaving 8 bases between the germline ends. From germline, CDR1 is SQVTM and CDR2 ANQGSEA. The DNA for the CDR3 is TGCAGCGTTGGAGACCTTAGCACAGATACGCAGTATTTT. Its protein is CSVGDLSTDTQYF.

This chain joins TRBV19 and TRBJ2-1; 7 positions match TRBD2. CDR3 length: 14 amino acids. The ends lost 5 bases at V and 8 bases at J; junction bases unmatched: 9. Germline values: CDR1 LNHDA, CDR2 SQIVND (reference sequence). The CDR3 spells CASSGRDLGDEQFF. CDR3 in DNA: TGTGCCAGTAGTGGGAGGGATTTAGGGGATGAGCAGTTCTTC.

The chain is built from TRBV4-1 and TRBJ1-2; weak D call: TRBD1 (6 bases). V shed 4 bases and J shed 5 bases, with 17 bases lying between them. This CDR3 region has 15 residues. Germline CDR1 is MGHRA and CDR2 is YSYEKL. The CDR3 loop is CASSPQRTVQYGYTF. The DNA for the CDR3 is TGCGCCAGCAGCCCCCAAAGGACAGTGCAATATGGCTACACCTTC.

This rearrangement joins TRBV6-6 to TRBJ1-1; D call uncertain. The CDR3 runs to 13 residues. The V gene lost 1 base and the J gene lost 1 base, with 4 bases spanning the gap. Germline V gene sequence: CDR1 MNHNY, CDR2 SVGAGI (reference sequence). CDR3 amino acids: CASSYYENTEAFF. The CDR3 nucleotides read TGTGCCAGCAGTTACTATGAGAACACTGAAGCTTTCTTT.

CDR3 bases: TGTGCCAGCAGTTTCGTGTGGGCAGGGAGCACTGAAGCTTTCTTT. As protein: CASSFVWAGSTEAFF. The rearrangement links TRBV28 to TRBJ1-1, with D possibly matching TRBD1 (5 bases). Germline V CDR1 and CDR2: MDHEN, SYDVKM. V was clipped by 3 bases and J by 4 bases, with 15 bases between them. CDR3 size: 15 residues.

This clone has a single count. The rearrangement links TRBV19 to TRBJ1-2; D is perhaps TRBD1 (6 bases). Per germline, CDR1 LNHDA and CDR2 SQIVND (reference sequence). CDR3 length: 13 residues. The ends were cut back, 6 bases at V and 6 bases at J, with 14 bases in the middle. CDR3: CASSPRGGNGYTF. CDR3 in DNA: TGTGCCAGTAGCCCAAGGGGGGGAAATGGCTACACCTTC.

V gene TRBV6-6 combines with J gene TRBJ2-7; TRBD2 matches at 10 bases. The trim removed 2 bases at V and 3 bases at J, leaving 4 bases unmatched. The CDR3 totals 15 residues. Germline assignment: CDR1 MNHNY and CDR2 SVGAGI (reference sequence). This CDR3 is CASSYQAGGHYEQYF. The CDR3 DNA is TGTGCCAGCAGTTACCAAGCGGGAGGGCACTACGAGCAGTACTTC.

The chain couples TRBV5-4 to TRBJ1-1; D remains unclear. This CDR3 contains 14 residues. V was trimmed by 5 bases and J by 0 bases, leaving 11 bases between them. Germline CDR1 is SGHNT and CDR2 is YYREEE (reference sequence). CDR3 sequence: CASSLDSLNTEAFF. CDR3 DNA sequence: TGTGCCAGCAGTCTGGACTCATTGAACACTGAAGCTTTCTTT.

V is TRBV19 and J is TRBJ1-4; tentative D call: TRBD1 (5 bases). V was trimmed by 5 bases and J by 8 bases, leaving 15 bases between them. CDR1 and CDR2 from the germline V gene are LNHDA and SQIVND (reference sequence). The CDR3 contains 14 residues. The CDR3 nucleotides read TGTGCCAGTAGTTCCCGAAGGGCAGGGGAAAAACTGTTTTTT. Protein product: CASSSRRAGEKLFF.

The chain combines TRBV9 with TRBJ2-1; the D gene is possibly TRBD2 (5 bases). V was pared by 2 bases and J by 9 bases, with 9 bases between. This CDR3 has 12 amino acids. Germline assignment: CDR1 SGDLS and CDR2 YYNGEE. CDR3 coding DNA: TGTGCCAGCAGCGTTCTAGCTGGTGAGCAGTTCTTC. Its translation: CASSVLAGEQFF.

This rearrangement joins TRBV14 to TRBJ1-2; TRBD1 aligns across 9 bases. The CDR3 runs 17 residues. Germline V gene lookup returns CDR1 SGHDN and CDR2 FVKESK. The V segment lost 4 bases and the J segment 3 bases; nucleotides outside the gene matches: 12. Here the CDR3 reads CASSLTQTGGLHYGYTF. DNA of the CDR3: TGTGCCAGCAGCCTAACACAAACAGGGGGCCTACACTATGGCTACACCTTC. Combining the CDR3 with reference TRBV14 and TRBJ1-2 gives the whole variable domain EAGVTQFPSHSVIEKGQTVTLRCDPISGHDNLYWYRRVMGKEIKFLLHFVKESKQDESGMPNNRFLAERTGGTYSTLKVQPAELEDSGVYFCASSLTQTGGLHYGYTFGSGTRLTVV.

This clone was found once. The genes are TRBV7-2 and TRBJ2-3; D is possibly TRBD2 (5 bases). CDR3 size: 11 residues. V was pared by 5 bases and J by 9 bases, with 9 bases between. Germline loops: CDR1 SGHTA, CDR2 FQGNSA. The CDR3 region has the DNA TGTGCCAGCAGCCCCGGAGGCACGCAGTATTTT. Its protein is CASSPGGTQYF.

The rearrangement links TRBV6-5 to TRBJ1-4; no firm D call. V dropped 0 bases and J dropped 8 bases, with 13 bases sitting between them. Germline CDR1 is MNHEY and CDR2 is SVGAGI. The CDR3 runs 15 residues. The CDR3 DNA is TGTGCCAGCAGTTACTCGGGCGTGCCCGCCGAAAAACTGTTTTTT. Translating it yields CASSYSGVPAEKLFF.

Comments on this clone: Within the sample, other DNA sequences also encode this same CDR3. The genes are TRBV7-2 and TRBJ1-2; 7 bases match TRBD1. The CDR3 has 13 residues. CDR1 and CDR2 from the germline V gene are SGHTA and FQGNSA. V was clipped by 5 bases and J by 2 bases; unmatched bases: 2. For the CDR3, the DNA is TGTGCCAGCAGCCCGGACAGGAACTATGGCTACACCTTC. This gives the protein CASSPDRNYGYTF.

This clone has only one observation. V is TRBV7-2 and J is TRBJ1-2, with D unclear. Trimming cost V 5 bases and J 4 bases, with 14 bases left between them. The germline V gene has CDR1 SGHTA and CDR2 FQGNSA. The CDR3 is 14 residues long. This CDR3 is CASSAGFGPYGYTF. The CDR3 DNA reads as TGTGCCAGCAGCGCGGGCTTCGGGCCCTATGGCTACACCTTC. The full variable domain, its missing parts supplied by reference TRBV7-2 and TRBJ1-2, is GAGVSQSPSNKVTEKGKDVELRCDPISGHTALYWYRQSLGQGLEFLIYFQGNSAPDKSGLPSDRFSAERTGGSVSTLTIQRTQQEDSAVYLCASSAGFGPYGYTFGSGTRLTVV.

This rearrangement joins TRBV7-9 to TRBJ1-5; 9 bases agree with TRBD1. J lost 4 bases, V lost 3 bases, and 1 base had no gene match. The germline CDR1 and CDR2 sequences are SEHNR and FQNEAQ (reference sequence). CDR3 length: 14 amino acids. Here the CDR3 DNA reads TGTGCCAGCAGCTTGACAGGGGGGAATCAGCCCCAGCATTTT. Translation gives CASSLTGGNQPQHF. Full variable domain (missing parts from reference TRBV7-9 and TRBJ1-5): DTGVSQNPRHKITKRGQNVTFRCDPISEHNRLYWYRQTLGQGPEFLTYFQNEAQLEKSRLLSDRFSAERPKGSFSTLEIQRTEQGDSAMYLCASSLTGGNQPQHFGDGTRLSIL.

V and J are TRBV7-8 and TRBJ1-5; D ambiguous. Trimming pared 1 base from V and 7 bases from J, leaving 11 bases between. The CDR3 length is 14 residues. CDR1 is SGHVS and CDR2 is FQNEAQ in the germline V gene. As DNA, the CDR3 is TGTGCCAGCAGCTTAGGGGGATCGAGACAGCCCCAGCATTTT. Protein product: CASSLGGSRQPQHF.

The CDR3 loop is CASSLGEGDTEAFF. CDR3 nucleotide sequence: TGTGCCAGCAGTTTGGGGGAAGGGGACACTGAAGCTTTCTTT. The genes are TRBV28 and TRBJ1-1; D perhaps matches TRBD1 (5 bases). Germline values: CDR1 MDHEN, CDR2 SYDVKM. The CDR3 totals 14 residues. The V end lost 3 bases, the J end lost 3 bases, and 11 bases lay between the germline ends. Together with reference TRBV28 and TRBJ1-1, the CDR3 gives the full variable domain: DVKVTQSSRYLVKRTGEKVFLECVQDMDHENMFWYRQDPGLGLRLIYFSYDVKMKEKGDIPEGYSVSREKKERFSLILESASTNQTSMYLCASSLGEGDTEAFFGQGTRLTVV.

The J gene is TRBJ2-2, the V gene TRBV4-1; D is undetermined. V dropped 1 base and J dropped 5 bases, with 8 bases sitting between them. This CDR3 has 14 amino acids. Germline CDR1 is MGHRA and CDR2 is YSYEKL. This CDR3 reads CASSQAAETGELFF. CDR3 sequence (DNA): TGCGCCAGCAGCCAAGCCGCCGAAACCGGGGAGCTGTTTTTT.